The clone carrying this TCR beta chain was observed many times. The V gene's germline CDR1 is SGHRS and CDR2 YFSETQ. CDR3 size: 14 residues. The ends were cut back, 1 base at V and 4 bases at J, with 9 bases in the middle. The data belong to a study of CD8+CD57+ T cells in acquired aplastic anemia. Sequencing was done on patients that had shown CD8+CD57+ cell expansion by flow cytometry. Using genomic DNA as the template, TCR beta VDJ and CDR3 profiling was carried out. From the reads, TCRdb called clonotypes with MiXCR, one entry per CDR3 protein. This table holds more than 200,000 distinct CDR3 sequences, less than 60% found once.

The V call is TRBV5-1, the J call TRBJ1-5; D is ambiguous. This sequence was found in a human donor with aplastic anemia. Source material: sorted CD4+, CD8+, or CD8+CD57+ T cells (not recorded which) from PBMCs. As DNA, the CDR3 is TGCGCCAGCAGCTTGTCGGGATTGAATCAGCCCCAGCATTTT. It is translated as CASSLSGLNQPQHF.